This T cell receptor beta chain comes out of a study of shared clonotypes between healthy human individuals. Germline V CDR1 and CDR2: LGHNA, YNFKEQ. Deletions cut 3 bases from V and 3 bases from J, with 14 bases between. The CDR3 spans 16 residues. Study conclusions and caveats: Rarefaction analysis demonstrated incomplete sorted-subset sequencing notwithstanding large depth. Naive CD4 clonotypes were shared across a few donors at about 5%.

Note on this clone: Its antigen is unknown.

The protocol was immunoSEQ multiplex PCR, while the TCRdb copy is restricted to in-frame clones and leaves out a portion. The data hold about 2.1 million clones, with 85% to 95% observed a single time. In the naive CD8 group, cells lacked CD45RO and were positively selected for CCR7, so terminally differentiated effector memory CD45RA+ cells were left out. Sequencing was carried out using naive CD8+ T cells from PBMCs. The TCR sequence derives from a man between 18 and 29 years old in good health. Some clones in this sample may be carry-over from other donors' samples. The rearrangement links TRBV4-2 to TRBJ2-2; D gene unclear. Here the CDR3 DNA reads TGTGCCAGCAGCCACTCGGCTTGGCAAGACACCGGGGAGCTGTTTTTT. Residues: CASSHSAWQDTGELFF.